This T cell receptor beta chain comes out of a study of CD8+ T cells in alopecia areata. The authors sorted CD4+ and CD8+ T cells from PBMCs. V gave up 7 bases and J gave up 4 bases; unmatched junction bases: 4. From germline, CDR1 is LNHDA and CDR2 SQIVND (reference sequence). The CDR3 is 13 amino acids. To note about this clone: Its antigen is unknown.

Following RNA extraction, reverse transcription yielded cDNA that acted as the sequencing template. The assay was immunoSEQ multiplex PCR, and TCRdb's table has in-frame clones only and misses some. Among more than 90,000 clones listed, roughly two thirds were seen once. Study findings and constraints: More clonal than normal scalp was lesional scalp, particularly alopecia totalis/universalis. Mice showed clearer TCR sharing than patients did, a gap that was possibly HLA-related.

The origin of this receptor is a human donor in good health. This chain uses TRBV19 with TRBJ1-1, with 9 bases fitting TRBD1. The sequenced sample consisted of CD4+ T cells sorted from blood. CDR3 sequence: CASTADRGTEAFF. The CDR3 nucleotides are TGTGCCAGTACGGCGGACAGGGGCACTGAAGCTTTCTTT.